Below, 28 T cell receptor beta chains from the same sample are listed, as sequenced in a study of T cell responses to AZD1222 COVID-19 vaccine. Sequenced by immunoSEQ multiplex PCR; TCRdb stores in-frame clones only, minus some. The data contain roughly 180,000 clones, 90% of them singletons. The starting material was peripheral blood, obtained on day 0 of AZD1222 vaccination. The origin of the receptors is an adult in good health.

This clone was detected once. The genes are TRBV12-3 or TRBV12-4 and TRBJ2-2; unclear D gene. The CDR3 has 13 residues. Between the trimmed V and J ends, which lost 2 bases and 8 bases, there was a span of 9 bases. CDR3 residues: CASSLMAVGELFF. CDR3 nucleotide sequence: TGTGCCAGCAGTTTAATGGCGGTGGGGGAGCTGTTTTTT.

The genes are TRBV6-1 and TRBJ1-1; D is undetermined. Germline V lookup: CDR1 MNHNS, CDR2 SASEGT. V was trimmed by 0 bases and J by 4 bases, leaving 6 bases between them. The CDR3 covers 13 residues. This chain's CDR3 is CASSEAGVTEAFF. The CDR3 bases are TGTGCCAGCAGTGAAGCTGGAGTCACTGAAGCTTTCTTT.

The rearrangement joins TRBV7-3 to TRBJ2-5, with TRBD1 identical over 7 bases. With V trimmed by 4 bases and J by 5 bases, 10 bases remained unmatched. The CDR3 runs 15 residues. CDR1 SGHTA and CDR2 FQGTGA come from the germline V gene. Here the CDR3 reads CASSSGRGRYETQYF. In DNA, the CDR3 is TGTGCCAGCAGCTCGGGAAGGGGGCGGTATGAGACCCAGTACTTC.

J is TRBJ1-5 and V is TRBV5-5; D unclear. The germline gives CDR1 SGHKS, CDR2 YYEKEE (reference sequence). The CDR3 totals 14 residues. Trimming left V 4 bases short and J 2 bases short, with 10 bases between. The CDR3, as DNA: TGTGCCAGCAGCACGGAATGGGGCAATCAGCCCCAGCATTTT. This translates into CASSTEWGNQPQHF.

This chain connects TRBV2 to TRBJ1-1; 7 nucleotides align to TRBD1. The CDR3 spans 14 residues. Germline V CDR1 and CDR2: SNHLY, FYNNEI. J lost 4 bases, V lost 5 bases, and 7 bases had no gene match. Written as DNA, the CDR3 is TGTGCCAGCAGTACAACACAGGGGAGCACTGAAGCTTTCTTT. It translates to CASSTTQGSTEAFF.

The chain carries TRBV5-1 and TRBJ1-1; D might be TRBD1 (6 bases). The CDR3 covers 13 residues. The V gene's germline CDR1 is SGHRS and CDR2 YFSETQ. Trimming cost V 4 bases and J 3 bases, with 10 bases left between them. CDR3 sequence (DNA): TGCGCCAGCAGCCCCTCAGGGGACACTGAAGCTTTCTTT. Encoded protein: CASSPSGDTEAFF.

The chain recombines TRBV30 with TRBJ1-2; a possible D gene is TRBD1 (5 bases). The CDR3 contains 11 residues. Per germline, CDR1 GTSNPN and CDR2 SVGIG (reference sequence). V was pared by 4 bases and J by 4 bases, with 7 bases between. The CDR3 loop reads CAWTQGYGYTF. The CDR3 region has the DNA TGTGCCTGGACCCAGGGCTATGGCTACACCTTC.

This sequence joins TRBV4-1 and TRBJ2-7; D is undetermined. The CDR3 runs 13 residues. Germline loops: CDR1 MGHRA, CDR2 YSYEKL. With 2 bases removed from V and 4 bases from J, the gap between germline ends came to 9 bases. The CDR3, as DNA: TGCGCCAGCAGCCAATTGGACGGGTACGAGCAGTACTTC. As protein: CASSQLDGYEQYF.

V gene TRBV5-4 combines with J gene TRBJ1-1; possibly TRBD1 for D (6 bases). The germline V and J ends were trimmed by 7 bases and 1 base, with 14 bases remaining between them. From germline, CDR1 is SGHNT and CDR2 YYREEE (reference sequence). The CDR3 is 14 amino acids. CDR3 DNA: TGTGCCAGCGGGGATCAGGACAGGAACACTGAAGCTTTCTTT. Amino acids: CASGDQDRNTEAFF.

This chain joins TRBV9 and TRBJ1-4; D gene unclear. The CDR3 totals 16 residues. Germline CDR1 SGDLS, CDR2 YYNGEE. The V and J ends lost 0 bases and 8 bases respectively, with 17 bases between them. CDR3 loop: CASSVVADPRTEKLFF. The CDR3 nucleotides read TGTGCCAGCAGCGTAGTGGCAGATCCCCGTACCGAAAAACTGTTTTTT.

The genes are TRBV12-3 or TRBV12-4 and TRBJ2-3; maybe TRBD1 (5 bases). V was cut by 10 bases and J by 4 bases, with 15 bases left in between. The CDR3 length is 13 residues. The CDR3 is CAIDKGSADTQYF. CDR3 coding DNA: TGTGCCATCGATAAGGGGTCAGCAGATACGCAGTATTTT.

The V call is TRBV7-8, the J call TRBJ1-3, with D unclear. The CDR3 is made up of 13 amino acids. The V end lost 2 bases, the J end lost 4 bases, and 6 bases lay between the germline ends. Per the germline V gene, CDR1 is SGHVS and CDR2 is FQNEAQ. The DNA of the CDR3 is TGTGCCAGCAGCTTATTGTCCGGAAACACCATATATTTT. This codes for CASSLLSGNTIYF.

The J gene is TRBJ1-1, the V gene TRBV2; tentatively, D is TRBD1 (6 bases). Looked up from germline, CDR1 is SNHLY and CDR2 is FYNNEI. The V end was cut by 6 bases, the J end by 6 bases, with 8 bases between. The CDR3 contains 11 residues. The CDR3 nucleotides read TGTGCCAGCAGGGACAGATCTGAAGCTTTCTTT. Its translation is CASRDRSEAFF.

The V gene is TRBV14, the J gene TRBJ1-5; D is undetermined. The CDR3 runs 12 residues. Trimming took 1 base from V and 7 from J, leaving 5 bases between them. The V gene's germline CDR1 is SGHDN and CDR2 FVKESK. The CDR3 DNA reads TGTGCCAGCAGCCAAGTGGGCCAGCCCCAGCATTTT. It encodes CASSQVGQPQHF. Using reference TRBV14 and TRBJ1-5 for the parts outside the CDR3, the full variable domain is EAGVTQFPSHSVIEKGQTVTLRCDPISGHDNLYWYRRVMGKEIKFLLHFVKESKQDESGMPNNRFLAERTGGTYSTLKVQPAELEDSGVYFCASSQVGQPQHFGDGTRLSIL.

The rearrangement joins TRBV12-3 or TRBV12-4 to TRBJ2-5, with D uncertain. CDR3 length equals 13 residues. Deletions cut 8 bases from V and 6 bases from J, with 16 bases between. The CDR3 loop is CASWTSAIKTQYF. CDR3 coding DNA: TGTGCCAGCTGGACGTCGGCTATCAAGACCCAGTACTTC.

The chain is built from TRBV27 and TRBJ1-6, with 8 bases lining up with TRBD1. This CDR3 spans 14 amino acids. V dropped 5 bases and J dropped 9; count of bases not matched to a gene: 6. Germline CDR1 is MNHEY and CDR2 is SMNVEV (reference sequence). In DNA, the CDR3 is TGTGCCAGCAGTCCGGACAGGGTCGGTTCACCCCTCCACTTT. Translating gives CASSPDRVGSPLHF.

In nucleotides, the CDR3 is TGTGCCAGTTCCCCGGCGAACACTGAAGCTTTCTTT. It encodes CASSPANTEAFF. This chain uses TRBV19 with TRBJ1-1; D is unresolved. This CDR3 has 12 amino acids. From germline, CDR1 is LNHDA and CDR2 SQIVND (reference sequence). Trimming pared 8 bases from V and 1 base from J, leaving 8 bases between.

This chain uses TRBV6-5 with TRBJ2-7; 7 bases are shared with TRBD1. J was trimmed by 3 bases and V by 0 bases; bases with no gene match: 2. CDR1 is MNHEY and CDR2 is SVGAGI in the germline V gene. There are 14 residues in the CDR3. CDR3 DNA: TGTGCCAGCAGTTACTCGAGGGACAGCTACGAGCAGTACTTC. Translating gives CASSYSRDSYEQYF.

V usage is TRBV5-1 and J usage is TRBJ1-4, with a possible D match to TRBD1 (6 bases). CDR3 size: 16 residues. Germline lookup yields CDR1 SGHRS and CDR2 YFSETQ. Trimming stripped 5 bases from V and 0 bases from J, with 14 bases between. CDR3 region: CASRTGHAATNEKLFF. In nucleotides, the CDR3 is TGCGCCAGCAGAACGGGACACGCCGCAACTAATGAAAAACTGTTTTTT.

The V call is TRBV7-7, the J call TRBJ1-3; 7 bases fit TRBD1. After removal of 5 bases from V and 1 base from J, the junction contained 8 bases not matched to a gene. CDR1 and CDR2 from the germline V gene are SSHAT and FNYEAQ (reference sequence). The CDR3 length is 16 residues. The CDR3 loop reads CASSPSPTGSGNTIYF. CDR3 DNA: TGTGCCAGCAGCCCCTCCCCGACAGGGTCTGGAAACACCATATATTTT.

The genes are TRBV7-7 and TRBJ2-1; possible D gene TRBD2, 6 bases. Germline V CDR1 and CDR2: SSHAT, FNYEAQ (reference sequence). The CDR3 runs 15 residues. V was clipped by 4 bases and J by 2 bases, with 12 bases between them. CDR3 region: CASSSSTSPYNEQFF. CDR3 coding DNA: TGTGCCAGCAGCTCCTCGACTAGTCCCTACAATGAGCAGTTCTTC.

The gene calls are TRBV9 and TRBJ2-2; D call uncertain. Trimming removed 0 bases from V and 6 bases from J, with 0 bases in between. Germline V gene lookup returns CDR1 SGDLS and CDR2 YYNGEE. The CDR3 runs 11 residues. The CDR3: CASSVAGELFF. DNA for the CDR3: TGTGCCAGCAGCGTAGCCGGGGAGCTGTTTTTT. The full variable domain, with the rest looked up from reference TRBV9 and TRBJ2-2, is DSGVTQTPKHLITATGQRVTLRCSPRSGDLSVYWYQQSLDQGLQFLIQYYNGEERAKGNILERFSAQQFPDLHSELNLSSLELGDSALYFCASSVAGELFFGEGSRLTVL.

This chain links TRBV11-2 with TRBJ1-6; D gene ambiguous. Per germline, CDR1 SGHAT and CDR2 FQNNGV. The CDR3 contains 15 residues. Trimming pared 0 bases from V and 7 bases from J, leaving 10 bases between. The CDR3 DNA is TGTGCCAGCAGCTTAGACCCCTCCGGGAATTCACCCCTCCACTTT. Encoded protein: CASSLDPSGNSPLHF.

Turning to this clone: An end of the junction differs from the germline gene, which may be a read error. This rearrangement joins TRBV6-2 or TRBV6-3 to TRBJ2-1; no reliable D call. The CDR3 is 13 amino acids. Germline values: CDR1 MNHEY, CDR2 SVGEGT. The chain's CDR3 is CVSSYSRDLEQFF. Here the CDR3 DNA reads TGTGTCAGCAGTTACTCAAGGGATCTTGAGCAGTTCTTC.

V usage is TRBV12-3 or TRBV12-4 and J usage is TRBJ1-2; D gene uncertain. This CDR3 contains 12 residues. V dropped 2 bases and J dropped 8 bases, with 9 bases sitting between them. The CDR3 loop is CASSLTSRGYTF. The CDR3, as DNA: TGTGCCAGCAGTTTAACTTCACGGGGCTACACCTTC.

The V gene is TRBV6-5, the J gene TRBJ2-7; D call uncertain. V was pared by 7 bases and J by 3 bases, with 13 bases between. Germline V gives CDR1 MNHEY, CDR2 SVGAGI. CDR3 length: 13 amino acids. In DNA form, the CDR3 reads TGTGCCAGCATACGATTAGGTGGCTACGAGCAGTACTTC. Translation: CASIRLGGYEQYF.

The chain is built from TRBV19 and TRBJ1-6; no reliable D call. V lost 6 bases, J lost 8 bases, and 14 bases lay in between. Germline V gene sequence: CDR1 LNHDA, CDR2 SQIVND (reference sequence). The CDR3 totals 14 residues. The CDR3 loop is CASSKGYSDSPLHF. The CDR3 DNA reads TGTGCCAGTAGCAAGGGATACTCGGATTCACCCCTCCACTTT. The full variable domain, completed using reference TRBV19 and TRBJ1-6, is DGGITQSPKYLFRKEGQNVTLSCEQNLNHDAMYWYRQDPGQGLRLIYYSQIVNDFQKGDIAEGYSVSREKKESFPLTVTSAQKNPTAFYLCASSKGYSDSPLHFGNGTRLTVT.

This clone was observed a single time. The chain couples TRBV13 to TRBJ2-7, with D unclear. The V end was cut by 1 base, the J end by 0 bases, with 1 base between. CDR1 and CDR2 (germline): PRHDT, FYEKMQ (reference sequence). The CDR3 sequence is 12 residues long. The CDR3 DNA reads TGTGCCAGCAGCTTAGACTCCTACGAGCAGTACTTC. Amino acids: CASSLDSYEQYF.